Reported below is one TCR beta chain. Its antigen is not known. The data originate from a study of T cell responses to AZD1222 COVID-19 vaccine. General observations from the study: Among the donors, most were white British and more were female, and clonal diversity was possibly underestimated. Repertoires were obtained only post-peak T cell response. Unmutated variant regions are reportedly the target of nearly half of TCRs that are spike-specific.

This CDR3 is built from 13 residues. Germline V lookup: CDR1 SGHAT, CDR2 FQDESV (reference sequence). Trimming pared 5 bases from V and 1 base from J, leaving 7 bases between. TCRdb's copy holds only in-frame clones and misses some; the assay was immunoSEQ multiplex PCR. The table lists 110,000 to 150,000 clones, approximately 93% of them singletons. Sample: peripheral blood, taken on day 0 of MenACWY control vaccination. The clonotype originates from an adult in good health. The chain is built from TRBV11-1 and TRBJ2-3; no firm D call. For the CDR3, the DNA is TGTGCCAGCAGCGGACCTGGCACAGATACGCAGTATTTT. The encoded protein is CASSGPGTDTQYF.